This T cell receptor beta chain derives from a study of T cells in Graves' hyperthyroidism and ophthalmopathy. Germline CDR1 and CDR2: DFQATT and SNEGSKA (reference sequence). V was cut by 2 bases and J by 5 bases, with 9 bases left in between. CDR3 length: 12 amino acids. Amplified TCR beta CDR3 regions came from RNA transcripts. During a first-round RT-PCR of the TCR CDR3, the HTBI primer set was used. TCRdb reprocessed the multiplex PCR reads with MiXCR, giving one entry per CDR3 protein. This table has about 610,000 distinct CDR3 sequences, around 16% appearing once. Broader study findings: Most thyroid clonotypes that were expanded above 0.001 also turned up in blood.

Many counts were recorded for this clonotype. The antigen remains unidentified. Duration under 3 months, a NOSPECS grade of at least 4, and a Clinical Activity Score of at least 3 characterized the ophthalmopathy patients. Each diagnosis was grounded in clinical symptoms, serum thyroxine and TRAb, thyroid ultrasound, and orbital computed tomography. The PBMCs were taken from under 12 ml of fresh peripheral blood. This chain connects TRBV20-1 to TRBJ1-1, with TRBD1 as a possible D gene (5 bases). The receptor comes from a woman in her thirties or forties with Graves' ophthalmopathy. The material sequenced was blood. The CDR3 sequence is CSARQGVTEAFF. DNA of the CDR3: TGCAGTGCTAGACAGGGAGTAACTGAAGCTTTCTTT.